This T cell receptor beta chain was observed in a study of blood T cells in healthy people across ages. This clonotype showed up many times. Through a sample-barcoded 5' primer and a J-beta primer mix, a second PCR was run for roughly 6 to 12 cycles. TCRdb analysed the 5' RACE reads with MiXCR anew, one entry per CDR3 protein. The table records fewer than 800,000 distinct CDR3 sequences, approximately 29% of them present only once. The CDR3 spans 20 residues. V lost 5 bases and J lost 4; bases outside the gene matches: 20. The sequence was collected from a woman aged 80 or over in good health. The rearrangement joins TRBV12-3 or TRBV12-4 to TRBJ2-1; TRBD2 agrees at 10 bases. Sequenced material: blood. CDR3 nucleotide sequence: TGTGCCAGCAGTCCTCCCTTGGGGGGGTTCCGTAGCGGGGGGTACAATGAGCAGTTCTTC. Amino acids: CASSPPLGGFRSGGYNEQFF.